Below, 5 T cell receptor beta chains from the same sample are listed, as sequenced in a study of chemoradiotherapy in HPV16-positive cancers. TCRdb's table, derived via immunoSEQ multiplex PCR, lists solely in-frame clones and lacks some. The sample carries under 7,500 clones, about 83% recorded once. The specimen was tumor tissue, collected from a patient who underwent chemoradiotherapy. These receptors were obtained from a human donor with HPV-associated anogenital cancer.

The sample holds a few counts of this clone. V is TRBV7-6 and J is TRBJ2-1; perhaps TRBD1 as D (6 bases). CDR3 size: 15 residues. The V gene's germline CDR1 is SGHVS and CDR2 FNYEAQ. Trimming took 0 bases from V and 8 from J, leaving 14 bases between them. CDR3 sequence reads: CASSLAGAQGHEQFF. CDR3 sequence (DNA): TGTGCCAGCAGCTTAGCTGGTGCCCAGGGGCATGAGCAGTTCTTC.

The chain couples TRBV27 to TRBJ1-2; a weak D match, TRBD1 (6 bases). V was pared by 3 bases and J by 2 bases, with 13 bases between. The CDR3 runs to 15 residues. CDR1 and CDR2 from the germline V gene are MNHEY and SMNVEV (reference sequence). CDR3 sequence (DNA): TGTGCCAGCAGTTTCTCCCCCACAGGGAACTATGGCTACACCTTC. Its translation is CASSFSPTGNYGYTF.

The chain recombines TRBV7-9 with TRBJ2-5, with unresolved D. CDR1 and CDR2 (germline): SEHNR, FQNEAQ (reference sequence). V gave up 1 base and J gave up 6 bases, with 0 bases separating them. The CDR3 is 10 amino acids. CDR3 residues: CASSLETQYF. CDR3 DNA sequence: TGTGCCAGCAGCTTAGAGACCCAGTACTTC.

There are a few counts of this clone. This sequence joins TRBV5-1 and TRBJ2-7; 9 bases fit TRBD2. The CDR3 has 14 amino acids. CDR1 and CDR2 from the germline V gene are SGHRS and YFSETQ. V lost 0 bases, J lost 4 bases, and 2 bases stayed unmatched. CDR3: CASSLGLAVYEQYF. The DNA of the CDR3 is TGCGCCAGCAGCTTGGGACTAGCGGTGTACGAGCAGTACTTC.

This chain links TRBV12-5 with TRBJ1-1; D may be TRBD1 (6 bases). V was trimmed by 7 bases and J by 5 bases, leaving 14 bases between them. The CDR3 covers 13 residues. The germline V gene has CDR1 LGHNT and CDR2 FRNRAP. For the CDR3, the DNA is TGTGCTAGTGATTCACGCACAGGGACTGAAGCTTTCTTT. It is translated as CASDSRTGTEAFF.